The sequence of this T cell receptor (beta chain) was determined in a study of beta chain features in type 1 diabetes. This clone was seen a few times. V lost 5 bases and J 8 bases, leaving 27 bases between the germline ends. Germline values: CDR1 SGHTA, CDR2 FQGNSA. There are 18 residues in the CDR3. The whole isolated RNA underwent reverse transcription, so sequencing captured expressed TCRB transcripts. Sequencing was performed with immunoSEQ multiplex PCR; in TCRdb, only in-frame clones are kept and a portion is missing. Of about 320,000 clones in the sample, around 15% are singletons; the top ten hold over 5%.

The sequenced sample was central memory CD4+ T cells from blood. The genes are TRBV7-2 and TRBJ1-4; D is perhaps TRBD1 (6 bases). The receptor comes from a man aged 25-45 years in good health. The CDR3 DNA follows: TGTGCCAGCAGCCCACTAACTGTAGGCCAGGGGTTGGAAGAAAAACTGTTTTTT. Its translation: CASSPLTVGQGLEEKLFF.